Listed here is a single T cell receptor beta chain. The CDR3 extends over 18 amino acids. CDR1 and CDR2 (germline): MNHNS, SASEGT. V shed 2 bases and J shed 0 bases, with 16 bases lying between them. The data were taken from a study of cytotoxic CD8 clonotypes in ibrutinib-treated CLL. Profiled with immunoSEQ multiplex PCR; TCRdb holds only in-frame clones, not every one. The sample shows 150,000 or so clones, about 88% of them seen only once. The chain is built from TRBV6-1 and TRBJ2-2; tentatively, D is TRBD1 (6 bases). Here the sequenced sample was PBMCs, taken at disease progression, from a patient treated with ibrutinib. The clonotype originates from a human donor with chronic lymphocytic leukemia. The CDR3 DNA follows: TGTGCCAGCAGTGAAAGGGTGTCAGGGGCTACGAACACCGGGGAGCTGTTTTTT. This codes for CASSERVSGATNTGELFF.